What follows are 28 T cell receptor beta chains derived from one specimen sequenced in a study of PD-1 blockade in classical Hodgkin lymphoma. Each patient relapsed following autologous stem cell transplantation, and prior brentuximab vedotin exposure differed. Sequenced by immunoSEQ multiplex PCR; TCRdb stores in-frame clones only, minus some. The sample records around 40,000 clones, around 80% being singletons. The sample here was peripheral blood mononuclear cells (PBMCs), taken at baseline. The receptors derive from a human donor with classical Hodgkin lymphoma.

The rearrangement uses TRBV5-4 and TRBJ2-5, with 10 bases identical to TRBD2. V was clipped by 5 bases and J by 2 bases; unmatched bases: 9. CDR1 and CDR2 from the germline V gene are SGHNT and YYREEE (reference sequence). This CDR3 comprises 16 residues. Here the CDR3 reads CASRNLAGATQETQYF. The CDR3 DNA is TGTGCCAGCAGAAATCTAGCGGGGGCCACACAAGAGACCCAGTACTTC.

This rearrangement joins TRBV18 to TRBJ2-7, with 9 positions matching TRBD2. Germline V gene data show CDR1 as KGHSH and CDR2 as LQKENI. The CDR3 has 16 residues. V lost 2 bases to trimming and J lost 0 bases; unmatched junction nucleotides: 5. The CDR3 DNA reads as TGTGCCAGCTCACCAAGCGGGGGGCCGAGCTCCTACGAGCAGTACTTC. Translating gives CASSPSGGPSSYEQYF.

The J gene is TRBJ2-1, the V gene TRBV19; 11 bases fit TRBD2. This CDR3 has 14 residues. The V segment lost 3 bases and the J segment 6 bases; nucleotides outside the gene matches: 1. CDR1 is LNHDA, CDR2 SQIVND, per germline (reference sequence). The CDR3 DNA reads TGTGCCAGTAGTATCACTAGCGGGGGCAATGAGCAGTTCTTC. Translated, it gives CASSITSGGNEQFF.

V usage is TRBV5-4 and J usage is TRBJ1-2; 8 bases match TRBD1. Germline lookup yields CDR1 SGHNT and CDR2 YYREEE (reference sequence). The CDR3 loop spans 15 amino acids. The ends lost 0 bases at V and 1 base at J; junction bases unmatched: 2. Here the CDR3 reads CASSLGGQVNYGYTF. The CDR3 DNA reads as TGTGCCAGCAGCTTGGGGGGACAGGTTAACTATGGCTACACCTTC.

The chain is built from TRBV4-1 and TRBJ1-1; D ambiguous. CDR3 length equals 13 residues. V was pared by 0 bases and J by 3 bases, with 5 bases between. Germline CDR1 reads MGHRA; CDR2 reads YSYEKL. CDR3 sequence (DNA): TGCGCCAGCAGCCAAGAACTGTACACTGAAGCTTTCTTT. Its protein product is CASSQELYTEAFF.

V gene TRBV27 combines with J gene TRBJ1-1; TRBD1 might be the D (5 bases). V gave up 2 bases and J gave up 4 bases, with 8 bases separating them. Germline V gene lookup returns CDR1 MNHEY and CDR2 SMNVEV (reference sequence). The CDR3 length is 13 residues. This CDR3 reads CASSLKGFTEAFF. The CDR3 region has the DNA TGTGCCAGCAGTTTAAAGGGGTTCACTGAAGCTTTCTTT.

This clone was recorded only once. CDR3 sequence (DNA): TGTGCCAGCAGTCCTAGACAGGGGAGCTCCTACGAGCAGTACTTC. Translated: CASSPRQGSSYEQYF. The chain recombines TRBV6-5 with TRBJ2-7, with 8 bases fitting TRBD1. Germline V CDR1 and CDR2: MNHEY, SVGAGI. The J segment lost 0 bases and the V segment lost 5 bases, leaving 6 bases of the junction unmatched. The CDR3 length is 15 residues.

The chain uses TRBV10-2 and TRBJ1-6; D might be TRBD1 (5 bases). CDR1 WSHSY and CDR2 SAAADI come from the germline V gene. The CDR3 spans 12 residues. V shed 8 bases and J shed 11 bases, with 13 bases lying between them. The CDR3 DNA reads TGCGCCAGCCTAGGGGCAACTCCACCCCTCCACTTT. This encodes CASLGATPPLHF.

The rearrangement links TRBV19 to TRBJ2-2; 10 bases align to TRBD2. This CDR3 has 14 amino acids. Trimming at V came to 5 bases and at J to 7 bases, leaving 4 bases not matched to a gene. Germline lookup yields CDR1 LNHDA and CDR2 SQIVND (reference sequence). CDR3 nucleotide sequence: TGTGCCAGTAGTCAGCGGGGGGGCGGCGGGGAGCTGTTTTTT. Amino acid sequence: CASSQRGGGGELFF.

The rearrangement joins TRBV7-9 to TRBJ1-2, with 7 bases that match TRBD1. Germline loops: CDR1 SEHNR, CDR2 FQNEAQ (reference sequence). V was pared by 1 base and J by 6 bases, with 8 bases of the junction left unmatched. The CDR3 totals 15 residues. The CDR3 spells CASSLDYRRGDGYTF. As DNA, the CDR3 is TGTGCCAGCAGCTTAGACTATCGCAGGGGGGATGGCTACACCTTC.

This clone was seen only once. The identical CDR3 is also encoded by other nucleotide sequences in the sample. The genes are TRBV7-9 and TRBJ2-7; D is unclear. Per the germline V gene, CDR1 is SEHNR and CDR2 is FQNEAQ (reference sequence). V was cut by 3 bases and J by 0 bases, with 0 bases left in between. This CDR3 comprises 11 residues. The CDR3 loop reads CASSFSYEQYF. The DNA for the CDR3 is TGTGCCAGCAGCTTCTCCTACGAGCAGTACTTC.

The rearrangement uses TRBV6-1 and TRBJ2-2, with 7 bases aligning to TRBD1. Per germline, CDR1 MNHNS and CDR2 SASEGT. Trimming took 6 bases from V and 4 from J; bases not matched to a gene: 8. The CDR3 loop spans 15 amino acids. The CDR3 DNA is TGTGCCAGCAGGCCCGACAGGGCGGGCACCGGGGAGCTGTTTTTT. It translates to CASRPDRAGTGELFF.

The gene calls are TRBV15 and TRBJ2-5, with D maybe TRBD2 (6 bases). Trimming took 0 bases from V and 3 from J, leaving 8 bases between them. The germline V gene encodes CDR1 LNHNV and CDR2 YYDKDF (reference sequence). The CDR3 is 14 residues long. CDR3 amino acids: CATSRDPGEETQYF. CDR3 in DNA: TGTGCCACCAGCAGAGATCCGGGGGAAGAGACCCAGTACTTC.

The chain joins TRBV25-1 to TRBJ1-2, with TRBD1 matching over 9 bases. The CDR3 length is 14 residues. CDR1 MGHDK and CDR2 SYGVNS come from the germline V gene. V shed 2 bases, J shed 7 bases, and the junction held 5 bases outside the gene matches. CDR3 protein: CASSETDRGSGYTF. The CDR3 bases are TGTGCCAGCAGTGAAACGGACAGGGGTAGTGGCTACACCTTC.

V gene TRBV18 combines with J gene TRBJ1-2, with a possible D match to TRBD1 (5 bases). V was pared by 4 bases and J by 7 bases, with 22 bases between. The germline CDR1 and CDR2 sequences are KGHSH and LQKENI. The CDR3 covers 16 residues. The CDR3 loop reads CASSLLLGTRALGYTF. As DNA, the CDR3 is TGTGCCAGCTCACTTCTACTCGGAACCAGGGCTCTTGGCTACACCTTC.

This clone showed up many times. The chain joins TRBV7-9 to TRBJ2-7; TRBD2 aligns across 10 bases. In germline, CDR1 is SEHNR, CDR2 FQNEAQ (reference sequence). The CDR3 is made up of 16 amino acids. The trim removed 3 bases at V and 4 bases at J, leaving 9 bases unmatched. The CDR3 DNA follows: TGTGCCAGCAGCTTGGAGCGGGGGGGCCTAAAATACGAGCAGTACTTC. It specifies CASSLERGGLKYEQYF.

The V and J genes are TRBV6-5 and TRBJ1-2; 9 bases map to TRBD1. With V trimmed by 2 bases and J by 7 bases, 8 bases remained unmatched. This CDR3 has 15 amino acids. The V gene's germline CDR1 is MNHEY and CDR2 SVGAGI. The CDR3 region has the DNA TGTGCCAGCAGTTACCTGGGACAGGGTGGTGGTGGCTACACCTTC. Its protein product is CASSYLGQGGGGYTF.

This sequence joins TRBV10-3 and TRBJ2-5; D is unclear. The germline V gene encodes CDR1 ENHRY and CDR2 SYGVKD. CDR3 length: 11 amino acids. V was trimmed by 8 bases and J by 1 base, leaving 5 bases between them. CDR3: CAILVQETQYF. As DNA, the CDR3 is TGTGCCATCTTAGTCCAAGAGACCCAGTACTTC.

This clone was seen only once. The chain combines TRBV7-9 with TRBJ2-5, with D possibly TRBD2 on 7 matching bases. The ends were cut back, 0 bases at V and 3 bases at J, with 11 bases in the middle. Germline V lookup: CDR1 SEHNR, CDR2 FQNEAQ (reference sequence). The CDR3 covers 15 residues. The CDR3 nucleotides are TGTGCCAGCAGCTTAGCAGGGGGGGGGAAAGAGACCCAGTACTTC. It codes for CASSLAGGGKETQYF.

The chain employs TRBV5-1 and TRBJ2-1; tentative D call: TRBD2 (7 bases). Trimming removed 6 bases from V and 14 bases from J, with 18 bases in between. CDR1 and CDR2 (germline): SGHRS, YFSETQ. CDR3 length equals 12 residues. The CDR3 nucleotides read TGCGCCAGCAAACAAGGGGGGGAGGAGGAGTTCTTC. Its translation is CASKQGGEEEFF.

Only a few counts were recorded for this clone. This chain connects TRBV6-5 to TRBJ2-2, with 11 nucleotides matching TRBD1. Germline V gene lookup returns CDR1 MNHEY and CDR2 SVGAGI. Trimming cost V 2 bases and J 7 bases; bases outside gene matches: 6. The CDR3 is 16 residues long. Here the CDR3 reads CASSYRGQGADGELFF. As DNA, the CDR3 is TGTGCCAGCAGTTACCGCGGACAGGGGGCTGACGGGGAGCTGTTTTTT.

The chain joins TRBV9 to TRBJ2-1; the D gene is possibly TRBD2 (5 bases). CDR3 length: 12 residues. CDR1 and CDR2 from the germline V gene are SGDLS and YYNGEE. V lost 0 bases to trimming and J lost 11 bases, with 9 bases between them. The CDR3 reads CASSVARGKQFF. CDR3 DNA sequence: TGTGCCAGCAGCGTAGCTAGAGGGAAGCAGTTCTTC.

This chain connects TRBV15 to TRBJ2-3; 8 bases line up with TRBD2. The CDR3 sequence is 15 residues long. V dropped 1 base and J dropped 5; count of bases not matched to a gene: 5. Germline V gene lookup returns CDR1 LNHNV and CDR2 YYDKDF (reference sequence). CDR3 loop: CATSRAGGRGDTQYF. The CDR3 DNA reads TGTGCCACCAGCAGAGCGGGGGGGCGGGGAGATACGCAGTATTTT. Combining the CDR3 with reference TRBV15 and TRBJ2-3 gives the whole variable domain DAMVIQNPRYQVTQFGKPVTLSCSQTLNHNVMYWYQQKSSQAPKLLFHYYDKDFNNEADTPDNFQSRRPNTSFCFLDIRSPGLGDTAMYLCATSRAGGRGDTQYFGPGTRLTVL.

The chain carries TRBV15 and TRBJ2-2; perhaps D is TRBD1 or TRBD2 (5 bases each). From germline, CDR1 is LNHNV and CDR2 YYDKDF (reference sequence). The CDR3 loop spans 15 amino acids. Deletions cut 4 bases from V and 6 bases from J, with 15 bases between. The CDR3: CATSKTWDVPGELFF. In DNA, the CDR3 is TGTGCCACCAGCAAGACATGGGACGTCCCCGGGGAGCTGTTTTTT. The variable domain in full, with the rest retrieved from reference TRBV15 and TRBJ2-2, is DAMVIQNPRYQVTQFGKPVTLSCSQTLNHNVMYWYQQKSSQAPKLLFHYYDKDFNNEADTPDNFQSRRPNTSFCFLDIRSPGLGDTAMYLCATSKTWDVPGELFFGEGSRLTVL.

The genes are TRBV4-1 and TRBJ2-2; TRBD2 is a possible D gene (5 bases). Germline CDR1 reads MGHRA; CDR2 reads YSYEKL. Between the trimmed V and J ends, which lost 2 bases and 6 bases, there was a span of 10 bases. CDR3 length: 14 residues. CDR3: CASSQYGVAGELFF. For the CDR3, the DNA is TGCGCCAGCAGCCAATACGGGGTTGCCGGGGAGCTGTTTTTT.

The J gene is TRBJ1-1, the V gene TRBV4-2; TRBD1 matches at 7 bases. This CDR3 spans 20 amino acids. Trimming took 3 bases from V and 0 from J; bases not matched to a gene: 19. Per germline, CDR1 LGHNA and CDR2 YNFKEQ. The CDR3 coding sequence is TGTGCCAGCAGCCAGACGGAACTGGGACGGGACAGCGTCATGAACACTGAAGCTTTCTTT. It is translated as CASSQTELGRDSVMNTEAFF.

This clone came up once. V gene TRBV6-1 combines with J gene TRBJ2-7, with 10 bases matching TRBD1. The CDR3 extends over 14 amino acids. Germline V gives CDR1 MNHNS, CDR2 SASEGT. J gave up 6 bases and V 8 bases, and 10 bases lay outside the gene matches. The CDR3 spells CASGGFGTGAEQYF. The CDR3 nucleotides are TGTGCCAGCGGGGGTTTCGGGACAGGGGCCGAGCAGTACTTC.

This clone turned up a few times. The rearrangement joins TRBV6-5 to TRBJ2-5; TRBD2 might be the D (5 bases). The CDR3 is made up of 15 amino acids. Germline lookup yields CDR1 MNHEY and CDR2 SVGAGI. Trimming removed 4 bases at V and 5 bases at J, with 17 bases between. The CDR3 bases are TGTGCCAGCAGTTCCTTACTAGGTTCCGGGGAGACCCAGTACTTC. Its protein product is CASSSLLGSGETQYF.